This T cell receptor beta chain was documented in a study of T cell repertoires in cytomegalovirus infection. Study-wide results and caveats: HLA-C-restricted CMV-specific TCR beta clonotypes were dominant in the ex vivo response.

MiXCR, applied by TCRdb to the reads, yields one record per CDR3 protein. The repertoire consists of some 130,000 distinct CDR3 sequences, with almost 9% occurring once and the leading ten covering 9.5% to 13%. This clonotype has ten or more counts. Its target is not known. Sequencing was performed on PBMCs. This receptor was identified in a human donor in good health (CMV status not recorded). Some clones in this sample may be carry-over from other donors' samples.

The CDR3 DNA reads TGTGCCAGCAGTTTCCAGGGACCAGAGCAGTACTTC. It is translated as CASSFQGPEQYF. V and J are TRBV12-3 or TRBV12-4 and TRBJ2-7; either TRBD1 or TRBD2 may supply D (5 bases each). V shed 3 bases and J shed 7 bases, with 10 bases lying between them. The CDR3 consists of 12 residues.